A selection of T cell receptor beta chains follows, all from one sample in a study of T-cell reconstitution after alpha-beta-depleted transplantation in children. TCRdb reprocessed the PCR reads via MiXCR and lists one record per CDR3 protein. The sample records 350,000 to 450,000 distinct CDR3 sequences, roughly 22% being singletons. Sequencing was performed on PBMCs from the stem cell graft donor, taken from the stem cell graft. The receptors shown here come from a human donor who donated a stem cell graft to a child with acute myeloid leukemia. Both conserved end residues are part of each CDR3. D genes are given only for firm matches. Size is omitted from some rows. Given values are once, few, many or a class for expanded clones.

abundance: few; d_gene: TRBD2; j_gene: TRBJ2-3; v_gene: TRBV15; CDR3aa: CATSYAPRLAGGTGTQYF; CDR3nt: TGTGCCACCAGCTACGCCCCCCGACTAGCGGGAGGAACAGGTACGCAGTATTTT
abundance: few; d_gene: TRBD1; j_gene: TRBJ1-2; v_gene: TRBV15; CDR3aa: CATSRDRSYGYTF; CDR3nt: TGTGCCACCAGCAGGGACAGGAGTTATGGCTACACCTTC
abundance: -; d_gene: -; j_gene: TRBJ2-2; v_gene: TRBV28; CDR3aa: CASSLNLGGTGELFF; CDR3nt: TGTGCCAGCAGTTTAAATCTCGGGGGCACCGGGGAGCTGTTTTTT
abundance: many; d_gene: -; j_gene: TRBJ1-1; v_gene: TRBV5-4; CDR3aa: CASTSRENTEAFF; CDR3nt: TGTGCCAGCACCTCGCGGGAGAACACTGAAGCTTTCTTT
abundance: few; d_gene: -; j_gene: TRBJ1-1; v_gene: TRBV4-3; CDR3aa: CASSQEDWGTEAFF; CDR3nt: TGCGCCAGCAGCCAAGAGGATTGGGGAACTGAAGCTTTCTTT
abundance: few; d_gene: -; j_gene: TRBJ2-2; v_gene: TRBV20-1; CDR3aa: CSASYGLGTGELFF; CDR3nt: TGCAGTGCTAGTTACGGGTTGGGCACCGGGGAGCTGTTTTTT
abundance: -; d_gene: -; j_gene: TRBJ1-1; v_gene: TRBV24-1; CDR3aa: CATSDPSFVDGKAFF; CDR3nt: TGTGCCACCAGTGATCCGTCCTTCGTGGACGGGAAAGCTTTCTTT
abundance: few; d_gene: TRBD1; j_gene: TRBJ2-3; v_gene: TRBV18; CDR3aa: CASSPGQGAVDTQYF; CDR3nt: TGTGCCAGCTCACCGGGACAGGGGGCCGTAGATACGCAGTATTTT
abundance: few; d_gene: -; j_gene: TRBJ2-2; v_gene: TRBV24-1; CDR3aa: CATSDSRYRELFF; CDR3nt: TGTGCCACCAGTGATTCGAGGTACCGGGAGCTGTTTTTT
abundance: -; d_gene: -; j_gene: TRBJ2-2; v_gene: TRBV4-2; CDR3aa: CASSQVEVQSIKTGELFF; CDR3nt: TGTGCCAGCAGCCAAGTCGAGGTTCAGAGCATCAAGACCGGGGAGCTGTTTTTT
abundance: -; d_gene: TRBD2; j_gene: TRBJ2-5; v_gene: TRBV12-3/TRBV12-4; CDR3aa: CASSSPWREGQETQYF; CDR3nt: TGTGCCAGCAGTTCCCCGTGGCGGGAGGGGCAAGAGACCCAGTACTTC
abundance: -; d_gene: -; j_gene: TRBJ2-3; v_gene: TRBV5-1; CDR3aa: CASSFRQGGDDTQYF; CDR3nt: TGCGCCAGCAGCTTCCGACAGGGAGGTGACGATACGCAGTATTTT
abundance: -; d_gene: TRBD2; j_gene: TRBJ2-5; v_gene: TRBV7-2; CDR3aa: CASSLGVLATEETQYF; CDR3nt: TGTGCCAGCAGCTTAGGGGTACTAGCGACTGAAGAGACCCAGTACTTC
abundance: -; d_gene: TRBD1; j_gene: TRBJ2-3; v_gene: TRBV20-1; CDR3aa: CSATDREDTQYF; CDR3nt: TGCAGTGCGACAGACAGGGAGGATACGCAGTATTTT